These T cell receptor beta chains were read from a single sample in a study of long-term antiretroviral therapy in people with HIV. The table came from immunoSEQ multiplex PCR; TCRdb's copy has only in-frame clones and leaves some out. The sample contains more than 45,000 clones, under 90% of which appear only once. The sample in question was unsorted PBMCs, obtained 0.8 years after starting antiretroviral therapy. The receptors derive from a woman aged 18-29 years with HIV. Each CDR3 is given with its conserved first and last residue. D genes are given only for firm matches. The listing skips clone size in some rows; elsewhere it reads once, few, many or a size class.

size	D	V	J	DNA	CDR3
NA	TRBD2	TRBV4-2	TRBJ2-2	TGTGCCAGCAGCCAAGATTTGACTAGCGGGAGTGACACCGGGGAGCTGTTTTTT	CASSQDLTSGSDTGELFF
NA	NA	TRBV11-2	TRBJ1-2	TGTGCCAGCAGCTTAGTAACAGGGTGGATTGGCTACACCTTC	CASSLVTGWIGYTF
NA	NA	TRBV4-2	TRBJ2-7	TGTGCCAGCAGCCAAGGGGGCTCCTACGAGCAGTACTTC	CASSQGGSYEQYF
once	TRBD1	TRBV7-3	TRBJ2-2	TGTGCCAGCAGCCAGAACCCAGGGGGCCCCGGGGAGCTGTTTTTT	CASSQNPGGPGELFF
few	TRBD1	TRBV5-4	TRBJ2-7	TGTGCCAGCAGCCCGCGGGACAGGAGGCATTCCTACGAGCAGTACTTC	CASSPRDRRHSYEQYF
few	NA	TRBV6-6	TRBJ1-2	TGTGCCAGCAGCGGCCGGGACTGGGGCTACACCTTC	CASSGRDWGYTF
few	TRBD2	TRBV5-1	TRBJ2-1	TGCGCCAGCAGCTTGGCGGGAGGGGGGTACAATGAGCAGTTCTTC	CASSLAGGGYNEQFF
few	NA	TRBV16	TRBJ1-4	TGTGCCAGCAGCCAACCCGCCAGCGCGAATGAAAAACTGTTTTTT	CASSQPASANEKLFF
NA	TRBD2	TRBV10-3	TRBJ2-2	TGTGCCACGAGAGGACTAGTTTCCGGGGAGCTGTTTTTT	CATRGLVSGELFF
NA	NA	TRBV2	TRBJ1-1	TGTGCCAGCAGTGAAGGTCAGTCCTTTTTT	CASSEGQSFF
NA	TRBD1	TRBV18	TRBJ2-5	TGTGCCAGCTCACCACCTACAGGGGCAGAGGAGACCCAGTACTTC	CASSPPTGAEETQYF
once	TRBD1	TRBV4-2	TRBJ2-7	TGTGCCAGCAGCCAAGCCGGAGGACAGGGGGCGAGAGAGCAGTACTTC	CASSQAGGQGAREQYF
NA	NA	TRBV4-1	TRBJ1-2	TGCGCCAGCAGCCAAGATGGGTCGGGTGGCTACACCTTC	CASSQDGSGGYTF
NA	NA	TRBV9	TRBJ2-1	TGTGCCAGCAAGGGAGGCAATGAGCAGTTCTTC	CASKGGNEQFF
few	NA	TRBV5-1	TRBJ2-7	TGCGCCAGCAACGACGATGAGTCCTACGAGCAGTACTTC	CASNDDESYEQYF
NA	NA	TRBV12-5	TRBJ2-1	TGTGCTAGTGGCGCCTCTGGTTCCATCAATGAGCAGTTCTTC	CASGASGSINEQFF
few	NA	TRBV28	TRBJ1-5	TGTGCCAGCAGTTCCCCCACCCTACCCCAGCATTTT	CASSSPTLPQHF
NA	TRBD1	TRBV11-2	TRBJ1-4	TGTGCCAGCAGCTCGAGACAGGGGGCCGCAACTAATGAAAAACTGTTTTTT	CASSSRQGAATNEKLFF
NA	TRBD2	TRBV25-1	TRBJ2-2	TGTGCCAGCAGTGACTCGGGACTAGCGGCGAACACCGGGGAGCTGTTTTTT	CASSDSGLAANTGELFF
once	NA	TRBV11-3	TRBJ2-2	TGTGCCAGCAGCTTAGTATCCGGGACCCTTCTCGGGGAGCTGTTTTTT	CASSLVSGTLLGELFF
NA	TRBD1	TRBV28	TRBJ2-5	TGTGCCAGCAGTTTCCGGACAGGGGTGGTGGAGACCCAGTACTTC	CASSFRTGVVETQYF
NA	NA	TRBV4-2	TRBJ1-2	TGTGCCAGCAGCCAAGATGGACAGTATGGCTACACCTTC	CASSQDGQYGYTF
NA	NA	TRBV11-2	TRBJ1-1	TGTGCCAGCAGCTTAGAGTCCAACACTGAAGCTTTCTTT	CASSLESNTEAFF
NA	TRBD2	TRBV9	TRBJ2-1	TGTGCCAGCAGCACCCGAGCGGGAGACCTCTCCGATGAGCAGTTCTTC	CASSTRAGDLSDEQFF
once	TRBD2	TRBV7-3	TRBJ2-2	TGTGCCAGCAGCATAGTAGCGGGAGGGCTGAACACCGGGGAGCTGTTTTTT	CASSIVAGGLNTGELFF
NA	TRBD2	TRBV6-5	TRBJ2-1	TGTGCCAGCAGTTATTCTAAGCGGGAGGGCCTCAATGAGCAGTTCTTC	CASSYSKREGLNEQFF
NA	NA	TRBV9	TRBJ2-2	TGTGCCAGCAGCTCTCGGACAGTACTCAACACCGGGGAGCTGTTTTTT	CASSSRTVLNTGELFF
NA	TRBD2	TRBV9	TRBJ2-1	TGTGCCAGCAGCGTTTCCCTAGCGGGCCTCTCCTACAATGAGCAGTTCTTC	CASSVSLAGLSYNEQFF
NA	NA	TRBV6-5	TRBJ2-5	TGTGCCAGCAGTTACGGGGGGTTGGGGGAGACCCAGTACTTC	CASSYGGLGETQYF
once	NA	TRBV10-2	TRBJ2-7	TGCGCCAGCAGTGGGGGCGTCCTCTCCTACGAGCAGTACTTC	CASSGGVLSYEQYF
once	NA	TRBV25-1	TRBJ1-1	TGTGCCAGCAGAGGACAGATGCAGACTGAAGCTTTCTTT	CASRGQMQTEAFF
NA	NA	TRBV7-2	TRBJ1-1	TGTGCCAGCAGCTTAGGTACATTTCAGGGGAACACTGAAGCTTTCTTT	CASSLGTFQGNTEAFF
once	TRBD1	TRBV5-1	TRBJ1-2	TGCGCCAGCAGACAAGAAACGGGACAGGGGGCTGACTATGGCTACACCTTC	CASRQETGQGADYGYTF
NA	TRBD1	TRBV5-1	TRBJ2-7	TGCGCCAGCAGCTTGGGACGGACAGGGTACGAGCAGTACTTC	CASSLGRTGYEQYF
NA	TRBD1	TRBV11-3	TRBJ2-7	TGTGCCAGCAGCCTCGGGACAGCCTACGAGCAGTACTTC	CASSLGTAYEQYF
NA	NA	TRBV7-8	TRBJ2-7	TGTGCCAGCAGCTTTTTGGGAACCTACGAGCAGTACTTC	CASSFLGTYEQYF
NA	NA	TRBV19	TRBJ1-1	TGTGCCACTTTACAGGGAAACGCTTTCTTT	CATLQGNAFF
NA	NA	TRBV7-9	TRBJ1-1	TGTGCCAGCAGCTTAGTTGGCAGGGTAGGGTTCACTGAAGCTTTCTTT	CASSLVGRVGFTEAFF
few	NA	TRBV11-2	TRBJ2-7	TGTGCCAGCAGCTTGGACGGACCCTACGAGCAGTACTTC	CASSLDGPYEQYF
once	NA	TRBV28	TRBJ2-7	TGTGCCAGCCTCGGACAGAACTCCTACGAGCAGTACTTC	CASLGQNSYEQYF
NA	NA	TRBV27	TRBJ2-7	TGTGCCAGCAGTTCCTCGGGAACCTTATACGAGCAGTACTTC	CASSSSGTLYEQYF
NA	NA	TRBV4-2	TRBJ1-2	TGTGCCAGCAGCCAAAGCTTAAACGGCAACTATGGCTACACCTTC	CASSQSLNGNYGYTF
NA	TRBD2	TRBV27	TRBJ2-5	TGTGCCAGCAGTTTATGGGCTAGCGGGAGGCATGAGACCCAGTACTTC	CASSLWASGRHETQYF
NA	NA	TRBV20-1	TRBJ2-7	TGCAGAAGCTGCTACGAGCAGTACTTC	CRSCYEQYF
NA	NA	TRBV28	TRBJ1-1	TGTGCCAGCAGTTTATTTTCGGGGATCAACACTGAAGCTTTCTTT	CASSLFSGINTEAFF
NA	NA	TRBV6-1	TRBJ2-3	TGTGCCGGCAGTGAGTGGAACAGGGAGGGCACCGGGGAGTATTTT	CAGSEWNREGTGEYF
NA	TRBD2	TRBV10-3	TRBJ2-2	TGTGCCATCCAGACTAGCGTTTCACCCGGGGAGCTGTTTTTT	CAIQTSVSPGELFF
NA	NA	TRBV4-1	TRBJ1-5	TGCGCCAGCAGCCAACCAACGAGGGGGGGAGGACAGCCCCAGCATTTT	CASSQPTRGGGQPQHF
NA	TRBD2	TRBV27	TRBJ2-7	TGTGCCAGCAGAGAAAGCGGGAGGGAGGACGAGCAGTACTTC	CASRESGREDEQYF
NA	NA	TRBV4-3	TRBJ2-1	TGCGCCAGCAGCCAACGTCCCAGCGTAACCTACAATGAGCAGTTCTTC	CASSQRPSVTYNEQFF
NA	NA	TRBV6-5	TRBJ1-2	TGTGCCAGCAGTTACGCGAGGGGGAGCGGTGGCTACACCTTC	CASSYARGSGGYTF
NA	TRBD1	TRBV20-1	TRBJ1-1	TGCAGTGCTCAACAGGGGGCTATCTTT	CSAQQGAIF
NA	TRBD1	TRBV5-1	TRBJ2-7	TGCGCCAGCAGCGCCGGACAGGGGAGGGAGCAGTACTTC	CASSAGQGREQYF
NA	TRBD2	TRBV28	TRBJ2-7	TGTGCCAGCAGCCCAGCGGGGGCCCGACTCTACGAGCAGTACTTC	CASSPAGARLYEQYF
NA	NA	TRBV5-4	TRBJ2-2	TGTGCCAGCAGGCTTACTGCCGGGGAGCTGTTTTTT	CASRLTAGELFF